One and the same sample provided the 29 T cell receptor beta chains below, sequenced in a study of cytomegalovirus exposure and HLA in healthy donors. The PCR was carried out with 60 Vbeta primers and 13 Jbeta primers. Clones were read by immunoSEQ multiplex PCR, and TCRdb kept only the in-frame ones, dropping some. In the table there are about 88,000 clones, 75% to 90% of which are singletons. The specimen was PBMCs. The source of these receptors is a man aged 18-30 years in good health and CMV-seronegative.

In this sample, this clone turned up once. The rearrangement uses TRBV9 and TRBJ1-6; no definite D call. The germline V gene has CDR1 SGDLS and CDR2 YYNGEE. The V end lost 4 bases, the J end lost 5 bases, and 13 bases lay between the germline ends. The CDR3 contains 15 residues. CDR3 residues: CASSPQHSNNSPLHF. The CDR3 DNA sequence: TGTGCCAGCAGCCCCCAACACAGCAATAATTCACCCCTCCACTTT.

V usage is TRBV5-1 and J usage is TRBJ2-7; possibly TRBD2 for D (7 bases). V was clipped by 0 bases and J by 6 bases, with 19 bases between them. This CDR3 comprises 16 residues. Germline CDR1 and CDR2: SGHRS and YFSETQ. CDR3 in amino acids: CASSLGQGRGYREQYF. CDR3 nucleotides: TGCGCCAGCAGCTTGGGTCAGGGGAGGGGGTATCGCGAGCAGTACTTC. Using reference TRBV5-1 and TRBJ2-7 for the parts outside the CDR3, the full variable domain is KAGVTQTPRYLIKTRGQQVTLSCSPISGHRSVSWYQQTPGQGLQFLFEYFSETQRNKGNFPGRFSGRQFSNSRSEMNVSTLELGDSALYLCASSLGQGRGYREQYFGPGTRLTVT.

In nucleotides, the CDR3 is TGTGCCAGCAGCTTAGTAATGGGAGCTGGGGGCCGCACAGATACGCAGTATTTT. It specifies CASSLVMGAGGRTDTQYF. The V call is TRBV7-6, the J call TRBJ2-3; tentatively, D is TRBD1 (6 bases). CDR3 size: 18 residues. Germline-derived CDR1 and CDR2 are SGHVS and FNYEAQ. The V and J ends lost 1 base and 1 base respectively, with 18 bases between them.

The rearrangement links TRBV9 to TRBJ2-7; D may be TRBD1 (6 bases). The germline CDR1 and CDR2 sequences are SGDLS and YYNGEE. This CDR3 spans 15 amino acids. V was cut by 2 bases and J by 6 bases, with 18 bases left in between. The CDR3 reads CASSVDSYFSGEQYF. CDR3 nucleotides: TGTGCCAGCAGCGTGGACAGTTATTTTTCGGGCGAGCAGTACTTC.

The DNA of the CDR3 is TGTGCCAGCAGCCCAAGACTAGCGAAGTCCTACAATGAGCAGTTCTTC. It codes for CASSPRLAKSYNEQFF. The genes are TRBV4-2 and TRBJ2-1; 8 nucleotides line up with TRBD2. Germline CDR1 reads LGHNA; CDR2 reads YNFKEQ. The CDR3 totals 16 residues. The V gene end was trimmed by 4 bases and the J gene end by 1 base; junction bases not matched to a gene: 6.

The chain employs TRBV27 and TRBJ2-7; perhaps TRBD2 as D (5 bases). CDR3 length: 15 residues. In germline, CDR1 is MNHEY, CDR2 SMNVEV (reference sequence). V lost 5 bases to trimming and J lost 3 bases, with 17 bases between them. Here the CDR3 DNA reads TGTGCCAGCAGTACTTTCCTGATTGGAGGCTACGAGCAGTACTTC. It encodes CASSTFLIGGYEQYF.

The chain carries TRBV4-3 and TRBJ1-5; D remains ambiguous. This CDR3 spans 13 amino acids. V lost 5 bases to trimming and J lost 7 bases, with 12 bases between them. Germline V CDR1 and CDR2: LGHNA, YSLEER. In DNA form, the CDR3 reads TGCGCCAGCAGCAAGGCCCCGGGGCAGCCCCAGCATTTT. Translation gives CASSKAPGQPQHF.

The rearrangement links TRBV28 to TRBJ1-5, with TRBD1 identical over 7 bases. There are 14 residues in the CDR3. The germline CDR1 and CDR2 sequences are MDHEN and SYDVKM. V dropped 7 bases and J dropped 4; count of bases not matched to a gene: 7. CDR3 nucleotides: TGTGCCAGCACATTAGGACAGGTTAATCAGCCCCAGCATTTT. It is translated as CASTLGQVNQPQHF.

The CDR3 loop reads CASSYSRGSDEQYF. Written as DNA, the CDR3 is TGTGCCAGCAGTTACTCGAGGGGGTCGGACGAGCAGTACTTC. The chain carries TRBV6-6 and TRBJ2-7, with D maybe TRBD1 (6 bases). In germline, CDR1 is MNHNY, CDR2 SVGAGI (reference sequence). V was pared by 0 bases and J by 5 bases, with 11 bases between. CDR3 size: 14 residues.

This clone was counted a single time. The chain links TRBV27 to TRBJ2-7; TRBD2 agrees at 8 bases. The V gene end was trimmed by 8 bases and the J gene end by 1 base; junction bases not matched to a gene: 1. This CDR3 comprises 12 residues. CDR1 and CDR2 from the germline V gene are MNHEY and SMNVEV (reference sequence). CDR3 DNA sequence: TGTGCCAGCGCTAGCGGGTCCTACGAGCAGTACTTC. Its translation: CASASGSYEQYF.

The rearrangement links TRBV6-5 to TRBJ2-7; possibly TRBD1 for D (6 bases). Per the germline V gene, CDR1 is MNHEY and CDR2 is SVGAGI. The V and J ends lost 5 bases and 6 bases respectively, with 20 bases between them. This CDR3 comprises 15 residues. The CDR3 protein is CASSPWGPGSSEQYF. The CDR3 DNA reads TGTGCCAGCAGTCCATGGGGGCCAGGGTCTTCCGAGCAGTACTTC.

This clone appeared a single time. The chain carries TRBV4-2 and TRBJ2-5; TRBD2 agrees at 8 bases. Germline V CDR1 and CDR2: LGHNA, YNFKEQ. CDR3 length equals 18 residues. Unmatched junction bases numbered 13, after V lost 0 bases and J lost 4 bases. The CDR3 loop reads CASSQDAPPAGVRETQYF. The CDR3 coding sequence is TGTGCCAGCAGCCAAGATGCCCCCCCAGCGGGAGTGAGAGAGACCCAGTACTTC.

The CDR3 nucleotides read TGTGCCACAACCGGGAGGACCTCCTACAATGAGCAGTTCTTC. This gives the protein CATTGRTSYNEQFF. The rearrangement uses TRBV10-3 and TRBJ2-1, with 7 bases matching TRBD2. V dropped 10 bases and J dropped 0; count of bases not matched to a gene: 6. From germline, CDR1 is ENHRY and CDR2 SYGVKD. CDR3 size: 14 residues.

The V gene is TRBV18, the J gene TRBJ1-4; D may be TRBD1 (5 bases). V lost 6 bases, J lost 6 bases, and 14 bases lay in between. Germline V gene lookup returns CDR1 KGHSH and CDR2 LQKENI. The CDR3 has 14 residues. The CDR3 region is CASSYQTGYEKLFF. CDR3 DNA sequence: TGTGCCAGCTCCTACCAAACAGGCTATGAAAAACTGTTTTTT. The whole variable domain, remainder taken from reference TRBV18 and TRBJ1-4, is NAGVMQNPRHLVRRRGQEARLRCSPMKGHSHVYWYRQLPEEGLKFMVYLQKENIIDESGMPKERFSAEFPKEGPSILRIQQVVRGDSAAYFCASSYQTGYEKLFFGSGTQLSVL.

This clone was observed a single time. CDR3 sequence: CASRPSGVGGYTF. The CDR3 DNA sequence: TGTGCCAGTAGGCCGTCGGGGGTCGGCGGCTACACCTTC. J is TRBJ1-2 and V is TRBV19, with D tentatively TRBD1 (5 bases). Between the trimmed V and J ends, which lost 6 bases and 8 bases, there was a span of 16 bases. Germline V gene lookup returns CDR1 LNHDA and CDR2 SQIVND (reference sequence). CDR3 length: 13 residues.

This clone was seen a few times. This rearrangement joins TRBV28 to TRBJ1-5; 8 bases map to TRBD1. Germline-derived CDR1 and CDR2 are MDHEN and SYDVKM. The CDR3 spans 15 residues. The junction had 8 bases not matched to a gene; V was cut back by 6 bases and J by 4 bases. For the CDR3, the DNA is TGTGCCAGCAGCCTTTTTACAGGGGGTAATCAGCCCCAGCATTTT. This codes for CASSLFTGGNQPQHF.

The V and J genes are TRBV9 and TRBJ1-2, with TRBD1 matching 9 bases. CDR1 and CDR2 from the germline V gene are SGDLS and YYNGEE. V gave up 3 bases and J gave up 4 bases; unmatched junction bases: 4. The CDR3 spans 14 residues. The CDR3 bases are TGTGCCAGCAGCGCGGACAGGGGTGGCTATGGCTACACCTTC. This gives the protein CASSADRGGYGYTF.

The chain carries TRBV4-3 and TRBJ2-7, with 8 bases that match TRBD1. The trim removed 2 bases at V and 6 bases at J, leaving 3 bases unmatched. Germline lookup yields CDR1 LGHNA and CDR2 YSLEER. The CDR3 is made up of 13 amino acids. For the CDR3, the DNA is TGCGCCAGCAGCCAAAGACAGGGGAGCGAGCAGTACTTC. Its translation: CASSQRQGSEQYF.

The chain links TRBV7-9 to TRBJ2-2, with D unresolved. V was shortened by 0 bases and J by 4 bases, with 6 bases between the two germline ends. This CDR3 has 14 residues. The germline V gene encodes CDR1 SEHNR and CDR2 FQNEAQ (reference sequence). The CDR3 spells CASSLAWSTGELFF. Here the CDR3 DNA reads TGTGCCAGCAGCTTAGCCTGGAGCACCGGGGAGCTGTTTTTT.

The chain uses TRBV7-2 and TRBJ2-5; TRBD2 matches 11 bases. The CDR3 contains 16 residues. V gave up 6 bases and J gave up 5 bases; unmatched junction bases: 11. Germline CDR1 SGHTA, CDR2 FQGNSA. The CDR3: CASRLAGDFISETQYF. The CDR3 DNA follows: TGTGCCAGCAGACTAGCGGGAGACTTCATTTCGGAGACCCAGTACTTC.

This rearrangement joins TRBV6-5 to TRBJ1-2; TRBD1 agrees at 7 bases. This CDR3 contains 13 residues. Germline-derived CDR1 and CDR2 are MNHEY and SVGAGI. V was pared by 11 bases and J by 4 bases, with 10 bases of the junction left unmatched. Written as DNA, the CDR3 is TGTGCCTGCCGGGGGACAGCCCTCTATGGCTACACCTTC. Translating gives CACRGTALYGYTF.

The chain joins TRBV5-1 to TRBJ2-3; 7 bases line up with TRBD2. CDR3 length: 16 residues. CDR1 and CDR2 (germline): SGHRS, YFSETQ. Germline trimming cut 3 bases from V and 1 base from J; bases unmatched to any gene: 8. CDR3 bases: TGCGCCAGCAGCTGGGGGACTATGCGGGGCACAGATACGCAGTATTTT. The encoded protein is CASSWGTMRGTDTQYF.

This clone appeared once. CDR3 nucleotide sequence: TGTGCCACCCGACCTCAGGGAAACCCGAGCTCCTACAATGAGCAGTTCTTC. Residues: CATRPQGNPSSYNEQFF. The V gene is TRBV19, the J gene TRBJ2-1; maybe TRBD1 (5 bases). The CDR3 loop spans 17 amino acids. Germline CDR1 reads LNHDA; CDR2 reads SQIVND (reference sequence). V lost 10 bases and J 0 bases, leaving 22 bases between the germline ends.

The CDR3 DNA is TGTGCCAGCAGCAACCAACCGCTGGCTGAGCAGTTCTTC. The encoded protein is CASSNQPLAEQFF. The rearrangement uses TRBV7-3 and TRBJ2-1; no definite D call. The CDR3 loop spans 13 amino acids. Trimming pared 5 bases from V and 9 bases from J, leaving 14 bases between. CDR1 is SGHTA and CDR2 is FQGTGA in the germline V gene.

This clone turned up a few times. V and J are TRBV28 and TRBJ1-5; 7 positions match TRBD1. The V segment lost 6 bases and the J segment 2 bases; nucleotides outside the gene matches: 13. Germline values: CDR1 MDHEN, CDR2 SYDVKM. CDR3 length equals 17 residues. CDR3 sequence (DNA): TGTGCCAGCAGCCTCGTGCCCAGGGGGATCGGCAATCAGCCCCAGCATTTT. Protein: CASSLVPRGIGNQPQHF.

V usage is TRBV7-9 and J usage is TRBJ2-7; the D gene is possibly TRBD2 (6 bases). With 2 bases removed from V and 5 bases from J, the gap between germline ends came to 10 bases. This CDR3 comprises 13 residues. Per the germline V gene, CDR1 is SEHNR and CDR2 is FQNEAQ (reference sequence). The CDR3 DNA sequence: TGTGCCAGCAGCTTACCAGGGAGGAACGAGCAGTACTTC. It yields the protein CASSLPGRNEQYF. Supplemented by reference TRBV7-9 and TRBJ2-7, the full variable domain reads DTGVSQNPRHKITKRGQNVTFRCDPISEHNRLYWYRQTLGQGPEFLTYFQNEAQLEKSRLLSDRFSAERPKGSFSTLEIQRTEQGDSAMYLCASSLPGRNEQYFGPGTRLTVT.

The chain employs TRBV19 and TRBJ2-7, with TRBD1 as a possible D gene (6 bases). The germline gives CDR1 LNHDA, CDR2 SQIVND (reference sequence). This CDR3 is 13 amino acids long. V lost 9 bases, J lost 1 base, and 13 bases lay in between. This chain's CDR3 is CASSDRRSYEQYF. CDR3 bases: TGTGCCAGCTCAGACAGGAGATCCTACGAGCAGTACTTC. Filled out from reference TRBV19 and TRBJ2-7, the complete variable domain reads DGGITQSPKYLFRKEGQNVTLSCEQNLNHDAMYWYRQDPGQGLRLIYYSQIVNDFQKGDIAEGYSVSREKKESFPLTVTSAQKNPTAFYLCASSDRRSYEQYFGPGTRLTVT.

A single count supports this clone. This chain connects TRBV4-1 to TRBJ1-6; tentative D call: TRBD1 (5 bases). V lost 0 bases and J 0 bases, leaving 12 bases between the germline ends. The germline gives CDR1 MGHRA, CDR2 YSYEKL. The CDR3 runs 18 residues. The CDR3: CASSQEGAGSSYNSPLHF. CDR3 nucleotides: TGCGCCAGCAGCCAAGAAGGGGCAGGAAGCTCCTATAATTCACCCCTCCACTTT.

The rearrangement uses TRBV27 and TRBJ1-1; 8 bases are shared with TRBD1. The length of the CDR3 is 17 residues. V shed 5 bases, J shed 2 bases, and the junction held 13 bases outside the gene matches. CDR1 and CDR2 from the germline V gene are MNHEY and SMNVEV (reference sequence). CDR3 residues: CASSPRDRLRGNTEAFF. The CDR3 DNA sequence: TGTGCCAGCAGTCCCCGGGACAGGTTAAGGGGAAACACTGAAGCTTTCTTT.